The text below deals with one T cell receptor beta chain. This clone is judged medium-sized (0.01 to 0.1%). It has no known antigen specificity. Base qualities are missing; no much larger clone stands one base away. This sample was taken from a study of cytomegalovirus exposure and HLA in healthy donors (dated by TCRdb to the late 2010s). Broadly, across the study: The 500 to 800 repertoires of the first cohort and the 120 validation repertoires were produced on the same platform, according to a later analysis. The study was designed to test whether signatures of past pathogen exposure could be identified by cataloging public T cell receptors. Along with the roughly 670-subject first cohort, a separate validation cohort of over a hundred different subjects was used. The study combined high-throughput TCR immunosequencing, statistical association of individual TCRs with disease status, and machine learning to predict cytomegalovirus infection status.

The method was the immunoSEQ multiplex PCR assay. The source study handled its data this way. A statistical classification framework was built to diagnose cytomegalovirus status from the catalog of TCR beta chain sequences. Drawn from immuneACCESS, this table holds only the in-frame rearrangements with V and J called that TCRdb kept. Clones are partly lost; checked studies trace under half to an unresolved V gene and leave the rest unexplained. That table furnishes V, J and clone size, whereas the DNA furnished D and trimming. Present in this sample are 50,000 to 65,000 clones, about 91% of which were seen just once. More than 14% of the sample rests with the top ten. Donors formed part of the validation cohort, which comprised about 130 subjects and was distinct from the first cohort of fewer than 750 subjects. The CDR3 contains 13 residues, cysteine and phenylalanine counted. The read is trimmed to its CDR3 DNA, 39 bases read in frame from base 1. V gives up 4 bases and J gives up 2 bases, and the segment between their germline ends measures 6 bases. The germline V gene encodes CDR1 SGHTA and CDR2 FQGNSA.

The investigation overall reported the following: It was suggested by the authors that the approach could potentially be generalized to other disease states and immunological phenotypes. Across donors, most TCR sequences were observed very rarely, whereas some public TCRs were present in many individuals. A total of fewer than 200 TCR beta chains were listed by the study as associated with cytomegalovirus. The classifier was reported to diagnose cytomegalovirus status with high specificity and sensitivity in both the original cohort and the validation cohort. Three of the identified cytomegalovirus-associated TCR beta chains were confirmed in vitro to be specific for cytomegalovirus antigens. A later analysis had no HLA typing for the validation cohort, so co-occurrence there was scored across all 130 or so repertoires. Subsequent analysis determined that TCRs grouped into clusters in the first cohort also showed a tendency toward co-occurrence across the 90 to 150 validation repertoires, and 85% to 95% of cluster scores exceeded 0.

The sample taken for sequencing was PBMCs. This chain joins TRBV7-2 to TRBJ1-3, with the D gene too uncertain to name. The clonotype originates from a woman aged 18-30 years in good health and CMV-seronegative. The sequenced DNA is TGTGCCAGCAGCTCCAGTGCTGGAAACACCATATATTTT. Its protein product is CASSSSAGNTIYF.